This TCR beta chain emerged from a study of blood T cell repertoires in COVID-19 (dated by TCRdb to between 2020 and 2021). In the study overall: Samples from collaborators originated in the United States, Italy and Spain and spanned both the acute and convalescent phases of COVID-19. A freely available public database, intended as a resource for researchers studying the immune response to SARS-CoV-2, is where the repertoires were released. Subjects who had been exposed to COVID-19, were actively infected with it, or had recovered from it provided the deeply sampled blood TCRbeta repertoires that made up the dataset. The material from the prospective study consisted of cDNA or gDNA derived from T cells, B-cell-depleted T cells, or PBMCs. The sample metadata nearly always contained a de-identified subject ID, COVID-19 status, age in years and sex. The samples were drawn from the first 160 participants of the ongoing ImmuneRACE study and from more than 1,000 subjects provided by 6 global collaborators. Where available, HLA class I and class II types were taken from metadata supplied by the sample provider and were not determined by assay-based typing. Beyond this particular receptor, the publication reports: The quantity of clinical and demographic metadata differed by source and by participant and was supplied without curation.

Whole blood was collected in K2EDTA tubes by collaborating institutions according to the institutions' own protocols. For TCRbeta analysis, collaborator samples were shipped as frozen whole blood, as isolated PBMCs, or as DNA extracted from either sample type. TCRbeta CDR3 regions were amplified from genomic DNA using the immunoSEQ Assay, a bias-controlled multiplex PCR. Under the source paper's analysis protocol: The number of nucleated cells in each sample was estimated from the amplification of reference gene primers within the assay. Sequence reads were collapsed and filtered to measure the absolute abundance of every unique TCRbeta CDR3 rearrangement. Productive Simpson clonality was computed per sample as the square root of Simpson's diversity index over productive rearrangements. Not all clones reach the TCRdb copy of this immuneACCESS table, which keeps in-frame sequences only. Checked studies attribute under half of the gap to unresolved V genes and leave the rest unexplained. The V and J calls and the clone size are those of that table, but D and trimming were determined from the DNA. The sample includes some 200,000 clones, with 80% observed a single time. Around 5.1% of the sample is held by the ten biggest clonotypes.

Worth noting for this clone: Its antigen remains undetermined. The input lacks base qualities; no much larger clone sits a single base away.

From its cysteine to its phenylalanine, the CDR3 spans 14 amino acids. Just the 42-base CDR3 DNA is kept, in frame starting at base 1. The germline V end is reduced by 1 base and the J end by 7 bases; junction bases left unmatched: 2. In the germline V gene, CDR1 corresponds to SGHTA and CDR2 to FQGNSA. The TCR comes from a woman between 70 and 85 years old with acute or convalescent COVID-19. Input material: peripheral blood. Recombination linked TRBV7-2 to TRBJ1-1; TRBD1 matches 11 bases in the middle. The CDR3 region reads CASSLGTGGVEAFF. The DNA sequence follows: TGTGCCAGCAGCTTAGGGACAGGGGGCGTTGAAGCTTTCTTT.